This T cell receptor (beta chain) was obtained from a study of control samples from healthy donors and cancer patients. Sequencing used immunoSEQ multiplex PCR; TCRdb keeps in-frame clones, though not all of them. Of 130,000 or so clones listed, 85% to 95% were seen once; the top ten hold about an eighth. This TCR came from a middle-aged man in good health. The sample comprised blood.

The CDR3 sequence: CASSPPGQELGDTEAFF. Written as DNA, the CDR3 is TGTGCCAGCAGTCCCCCGGGACAGGAGCTTGGTGACACTGAAGCTTTCTTT. The V gene is TRBV28, the J gene TRBJ1-1; 8 nucleotides match TRBD1. J was trimmed by 3 bases and V by 5 bases; bases with no gene match: 14. Per germline, CDR1 MDHEN and CDR2 SYDVKM. This CDR3 is built from 17 residues.